The sequence of this T cell receptor (beta chain) was determined in a study of PD-1 blockade in classical Hodgkin lymphoma. About the study: Treatment was intravenous nivolumab, 3 mg/kg every 2 weeks, until progression.

Notes on this clone: The antigen remains undetermined.

There was relapse after autologous stem cell transplantation in every patient, and there was variation in brentuximab vedotin exposure. Here immunoSEQ multiplex PCR was the method, and the copy in TCRdb shows in-frame clones only, minus some. This table has 55,000 to 75,000 clones, 85% to 95% appearing once. The CDR3 has 15 amino acids. CDR1 MNHEY and CDR2 SVGAGI come from the germline V gene. V was clipped by 5 bases and J by 8 bases, with 16 bases between them. Study-wide results and caveats: The baseline diversity of complete responders showed similarity to that of newly diagnosed patients. The study found that TCR diversity rose significantly by C4D1 in CD4+ but not CD8+ cells. Baseline TCR diversity was reportedly lower in newly diagnosed patients than in healthy donors. It was reported as lower still in relapsed/refractory patients.

The specimen was peripheral blood mononuclear cells (PBMCs), collected at baseline. This rearrangement joins TRBV6-5 to TRBJ1-6, with a tentative D call TRBD1 (6 bases). The sequence was obtained from a human donor with classical Hodgkin lymphoma. This CDR3 reads CASSVQGVSDSPLHF. The CDR3 DNA follows: TGTGCCAGCAGTGTACAGGGTGTGAGTGATTCACCCCTCCACTTT.